This T cell receptor (beta chain) is from a study of control samples from healthy donors and cancer patients. TCRdb's copy holds only in-frame clones and misses some; the assay was immunoSEQ multiplex PCR. The sample lists about 84,000 clones; around 83% were seen once. The CDR3 length is 15 residues. V gave up 3 bases and J gave up 11 bases, with 23 bases separating them. The germline CDR1 and CDR2 sequences are DFQATT and SNEGSKA (reference sequence). Sequences were obtained from PBMCs. This clonotype was sampled from a man in his sixties with head and neck cancer. This chain connects TRBV20-1 to TRBJ1-5; the D gene is possibly TRBD1 (5 bases). CDR3 DNA: TGCAGTGCTAGTGATTATGGGGACCCACGGAGGGCCCAGCATTTT. It specifies CSASDYGDPRRAQHF.